The clone carrying this T cell receptor (beta chain) has a handful of counts. This specimen belongs to a study of cytomegalovirus exposure and HLA in healthy donors. The length of the CDR3 is 15 residues. V lost 5 bases to trimming and J lost 2 bases; unmatched junction nucleotides: 6. Germline CDR1 MNHNY, CDR2 SVGAGI (reference sequence). Amplification used 60 Vbeta primers and 13 Jbeta primers. Assay used: immunoSEQ multiplex PCR; TCRdb lists only in-frame clones, some missing. Of 90,000 to 110,000 clones in the sample, around 72% were seen once. The sample taken for sequencing was PBMCs. The chain is built from TRBV6-6 and TRBJ2-5, with 9 bases fitting TRBD2. The TCR originated in a man under 40 in good health and CMV-seronegative. This chain's CDR3 is CASSGPSGTQETQYF. In nucleotides, the CDR3 is TGTGCCAGCAGTGGGCCTAGCGGGACTCAAGAGACCCAGTACTTC.